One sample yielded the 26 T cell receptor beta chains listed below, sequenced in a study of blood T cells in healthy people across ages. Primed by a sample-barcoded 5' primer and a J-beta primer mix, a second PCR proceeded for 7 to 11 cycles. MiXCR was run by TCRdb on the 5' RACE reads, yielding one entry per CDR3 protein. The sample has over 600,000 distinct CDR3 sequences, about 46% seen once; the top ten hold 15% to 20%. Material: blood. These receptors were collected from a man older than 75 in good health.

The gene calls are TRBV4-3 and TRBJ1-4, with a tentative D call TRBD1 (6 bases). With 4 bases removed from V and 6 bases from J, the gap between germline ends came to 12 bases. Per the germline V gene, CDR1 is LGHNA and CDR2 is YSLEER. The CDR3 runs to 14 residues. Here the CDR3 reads CASSPPGGDEKLFF. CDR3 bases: TGCGCCAGCAGCCCCCCGGGGGGCGATGAAAAACTGTTTTTT.

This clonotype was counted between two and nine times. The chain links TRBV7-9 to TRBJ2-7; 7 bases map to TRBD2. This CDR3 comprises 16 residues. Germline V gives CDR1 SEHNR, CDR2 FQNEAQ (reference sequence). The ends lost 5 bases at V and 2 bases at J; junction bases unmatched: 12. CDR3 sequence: CASSPQMETSPYEQYF. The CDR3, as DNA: TGTGCCAGCAGCCCGCAGATGGAGACTAGCCCCTACGAGCAGTACTTC.

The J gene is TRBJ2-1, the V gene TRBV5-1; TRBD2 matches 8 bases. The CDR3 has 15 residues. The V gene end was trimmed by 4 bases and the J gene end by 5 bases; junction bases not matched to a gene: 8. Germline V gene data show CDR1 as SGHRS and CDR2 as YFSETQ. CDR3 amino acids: CASSVMSGRNNEQFF. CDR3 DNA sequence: TGCGCCAGCAGCGTGATGAGCGGGAGAAACAATGAGCAGTTCTTC. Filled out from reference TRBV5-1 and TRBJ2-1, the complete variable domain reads KAGVTQTPRYLIKTRGQQVTLSCSPISGHRSVSWYQQTPGQGLQFLFEYFSETQRNKGNFPGRFSGRQFSNSRSEMNVSTLELGDSALYLCASSVMSGRNNEQFFGPGTRLTVL.

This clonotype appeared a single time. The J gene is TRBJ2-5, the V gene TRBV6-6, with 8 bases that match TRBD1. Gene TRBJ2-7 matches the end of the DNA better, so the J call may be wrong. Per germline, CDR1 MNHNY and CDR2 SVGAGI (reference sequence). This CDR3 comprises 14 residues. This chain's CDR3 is CAGRPGQATYEQYF. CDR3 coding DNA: TGTGCCGGCCGACCGGGACAGGCGACCTACGAGCAGTACTTC.

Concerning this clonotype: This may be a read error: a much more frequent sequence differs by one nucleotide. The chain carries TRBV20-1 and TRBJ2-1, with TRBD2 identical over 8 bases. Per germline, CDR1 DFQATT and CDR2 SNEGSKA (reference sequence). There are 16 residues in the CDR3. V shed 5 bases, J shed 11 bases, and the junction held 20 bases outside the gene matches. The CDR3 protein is CSALTPGGPGTAKQFF. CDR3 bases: TGCAGTGCTCTAACCCCGGGAGGGCCGGGCACAGCGAAGCAGTTCTTC.

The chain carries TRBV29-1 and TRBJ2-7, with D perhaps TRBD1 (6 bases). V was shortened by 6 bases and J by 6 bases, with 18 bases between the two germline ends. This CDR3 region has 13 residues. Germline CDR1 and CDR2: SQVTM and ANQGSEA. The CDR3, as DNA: TGCAGCGTCTTGGACAGATTCCTACCCGAGCAGTACTTC. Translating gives CSVLDRFLPEQYF.

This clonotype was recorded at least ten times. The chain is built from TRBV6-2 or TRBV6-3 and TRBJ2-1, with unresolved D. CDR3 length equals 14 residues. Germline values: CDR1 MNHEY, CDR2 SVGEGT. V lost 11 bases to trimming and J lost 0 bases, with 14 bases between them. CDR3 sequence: CASVSRSSYNEQFF. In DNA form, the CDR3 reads TGTGCCTCCGTAAGCAGGAGCTCCTACAATGAGCAGTTCTTC.

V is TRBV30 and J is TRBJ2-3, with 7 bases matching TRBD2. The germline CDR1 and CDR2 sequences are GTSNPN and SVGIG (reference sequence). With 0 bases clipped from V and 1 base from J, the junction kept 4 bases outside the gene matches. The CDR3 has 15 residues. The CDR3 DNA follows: TGTGCCTGGAGTGTAGAACGGGGGGGCACAGATACGCAGTATTTT. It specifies CAWSVERGGTDTQYF.

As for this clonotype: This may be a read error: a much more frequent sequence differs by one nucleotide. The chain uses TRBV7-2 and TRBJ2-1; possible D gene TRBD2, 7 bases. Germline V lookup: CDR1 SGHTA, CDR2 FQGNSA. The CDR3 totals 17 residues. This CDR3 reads CASSSPGGQASHNEQFF. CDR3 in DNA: TGTGCCAGCAGCTCCCCCGGGGGGCAGGCCTCCCACAATGAGCAGTTCTTC.

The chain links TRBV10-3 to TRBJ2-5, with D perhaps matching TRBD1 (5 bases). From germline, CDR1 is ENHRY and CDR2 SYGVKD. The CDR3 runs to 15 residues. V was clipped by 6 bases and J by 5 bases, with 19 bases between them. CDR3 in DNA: TGTGCCATCAGCAAGGACGACCAGGGATGGGAGACCCAGTACTTC. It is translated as CAISKDDQGWETQYF.

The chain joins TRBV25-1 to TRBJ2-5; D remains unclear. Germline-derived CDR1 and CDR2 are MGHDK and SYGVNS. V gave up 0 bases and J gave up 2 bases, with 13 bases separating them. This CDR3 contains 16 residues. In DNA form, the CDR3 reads TGTGCCAGCAGTGAATATAGTGGATCAGGACAAGAGACCCAGTACTTC. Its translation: CASSEYSGSGQETQYF.

The CDR3 sequence: CAISVLQTEQYF. As DNA, the CDR3 is TGTGCCATCAGTGTTTTACAGACAGAGCAGTACTTC. The chain carries TRBV10-3 and TRBJ2-4, with D perhaps TRBD1 (5 bases). The CDR3 covers 12 residues. Germline loops: CDR1 ENHRY, CDR2 SYGVKD. V lost 4 bases, J lost 13 bases, and 14 bases lay in between.

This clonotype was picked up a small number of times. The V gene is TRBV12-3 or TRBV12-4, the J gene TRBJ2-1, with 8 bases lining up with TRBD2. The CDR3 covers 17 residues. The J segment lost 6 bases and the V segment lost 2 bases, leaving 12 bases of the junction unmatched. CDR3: CASSLYKGLASPNEQFF. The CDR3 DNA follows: TGTGCCAGCAGTTTATATAAAGGACTAGCATCCCCCAATGAGCAGTTCTTC.

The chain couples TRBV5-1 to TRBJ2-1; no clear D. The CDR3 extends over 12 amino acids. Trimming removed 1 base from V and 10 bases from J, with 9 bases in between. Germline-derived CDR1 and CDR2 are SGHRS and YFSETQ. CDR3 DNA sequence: TGCGCCAGCAGCTTGACCCGGGCCGAGCAGTTCTTC. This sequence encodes CASSLTRAEQFF.

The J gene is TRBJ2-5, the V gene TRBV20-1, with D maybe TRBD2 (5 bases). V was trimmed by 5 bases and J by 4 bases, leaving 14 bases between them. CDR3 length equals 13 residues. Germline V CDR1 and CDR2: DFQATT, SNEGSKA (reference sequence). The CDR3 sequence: CSAPPTRRETQYF. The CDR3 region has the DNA TGCAGTGCTCCCCCAACTAGAAGAGAGACCCAGTACTTC.

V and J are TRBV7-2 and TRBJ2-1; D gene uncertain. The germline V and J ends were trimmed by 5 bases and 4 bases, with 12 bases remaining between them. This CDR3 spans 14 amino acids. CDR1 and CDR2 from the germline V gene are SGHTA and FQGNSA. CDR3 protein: CASSPWTTYNEQFF. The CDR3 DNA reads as TGTGCCAGCAGCCCCTGGACCACATACAATGAGCAGTTCTTC.

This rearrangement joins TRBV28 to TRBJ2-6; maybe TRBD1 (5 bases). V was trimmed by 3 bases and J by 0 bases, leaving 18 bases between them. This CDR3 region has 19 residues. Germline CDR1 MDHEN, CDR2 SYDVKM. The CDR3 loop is CASSFLWQGAPSGANVLTF. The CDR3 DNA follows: TGTGCCAGCAGTTTTTTGTGGCAGGGTGCCCCCTCTGGGGCCAACGTCCTGACTTTC.

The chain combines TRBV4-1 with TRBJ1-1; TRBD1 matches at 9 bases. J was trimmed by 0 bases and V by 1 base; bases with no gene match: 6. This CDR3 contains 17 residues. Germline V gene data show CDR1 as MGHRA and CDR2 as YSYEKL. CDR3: CASSQVPGQGLNTEAFF. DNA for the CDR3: TGCGCCAGCAGCCAAGTCCCGGGACAGGGACTGAACACTGAAGCTTTCTTT.

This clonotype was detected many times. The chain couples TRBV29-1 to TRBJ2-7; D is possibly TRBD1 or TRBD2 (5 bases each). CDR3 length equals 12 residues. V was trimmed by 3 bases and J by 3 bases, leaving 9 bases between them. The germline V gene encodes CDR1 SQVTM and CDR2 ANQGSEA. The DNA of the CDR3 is TGCAGCGTTGAGTGGGACGGCTACGAGCAGTACTTC. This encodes CSVEWDGYEQYF.

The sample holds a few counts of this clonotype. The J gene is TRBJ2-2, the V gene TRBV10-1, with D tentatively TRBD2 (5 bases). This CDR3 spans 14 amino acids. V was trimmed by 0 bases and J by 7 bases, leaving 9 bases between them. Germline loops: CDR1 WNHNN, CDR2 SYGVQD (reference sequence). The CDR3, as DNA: TGCGCCAGCAGTGAGTCGGTAGCGAACGGGGAGCTGTTTTTT. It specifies CASSESVANGELFF.

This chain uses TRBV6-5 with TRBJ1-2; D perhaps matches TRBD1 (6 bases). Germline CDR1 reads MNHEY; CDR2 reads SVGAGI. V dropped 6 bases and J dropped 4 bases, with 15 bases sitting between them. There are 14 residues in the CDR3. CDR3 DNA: TGTGCCAGCAGCCTAGGGGGGGTCTCCTATGGCTACACCTTC. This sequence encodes CASSLGGVSYGYTF.

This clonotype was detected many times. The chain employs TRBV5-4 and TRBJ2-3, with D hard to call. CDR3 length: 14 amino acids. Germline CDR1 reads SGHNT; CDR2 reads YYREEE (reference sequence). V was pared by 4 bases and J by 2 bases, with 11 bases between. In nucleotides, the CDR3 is TGTGCCAGCAGCCCAGAGACCGTCACAGATACGCAGTATTTT. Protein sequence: CASSPETVTDTQYF. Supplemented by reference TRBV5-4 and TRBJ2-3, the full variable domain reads ETGVTQSPTHLIKTRGQQVTLRCSSQSGHNTVSWYQQALGQGPQFIFQYYREEENGRGNFPPRFSGLQFPNYSSELNVNALELDDSALYLCASSPETVTDTQYFGPGTRLTVL.

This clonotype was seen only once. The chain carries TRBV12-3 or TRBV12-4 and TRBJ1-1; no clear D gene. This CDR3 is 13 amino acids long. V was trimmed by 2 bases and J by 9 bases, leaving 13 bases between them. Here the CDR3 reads CASSLLTPRKAFF. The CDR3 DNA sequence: TGTGCCAGCAGTTTATTAACACCTCGGAAAGCTTTCTTT.

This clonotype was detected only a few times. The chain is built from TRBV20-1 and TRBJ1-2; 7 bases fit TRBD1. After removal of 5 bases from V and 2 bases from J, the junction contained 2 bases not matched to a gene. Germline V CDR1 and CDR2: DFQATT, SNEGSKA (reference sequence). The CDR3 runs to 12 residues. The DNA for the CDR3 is TGCAGTGCTGGGACAGAGAACTATGGCTACACCTTC. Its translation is CSAGTENYGYTF.

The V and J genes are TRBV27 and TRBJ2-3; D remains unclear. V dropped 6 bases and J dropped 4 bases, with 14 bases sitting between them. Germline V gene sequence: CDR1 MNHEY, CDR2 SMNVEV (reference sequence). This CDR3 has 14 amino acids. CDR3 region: CASSPRFFPDTQYF. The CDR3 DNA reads TGTGCCAGCAGCCCCAGGTTTTTCCCAGATACGCAGTATTTT.

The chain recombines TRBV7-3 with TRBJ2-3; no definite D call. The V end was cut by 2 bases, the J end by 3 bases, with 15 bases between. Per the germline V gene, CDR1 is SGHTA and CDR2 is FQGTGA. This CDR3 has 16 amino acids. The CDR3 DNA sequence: TGTGCCAGCAGCTTAGTCCCAGTGATGGGGACAGATACGCAGTATTTT. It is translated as CASSLVPVMGTDTQYF.